Listed below are T cell receptor beta chains from one sample, sequenced in a study of shared clonotypes between healthy human individuals. Here immunoSEQ multiplex PCR was the method, and the copy in TCRdb shows in-frame clones only, minus some. This table has a few million clones, around 94% appearing once. Specimen: naive CD4+ T cells sorted from blood. The receptors were sampled from a young man in good health. The CDR3 runs from the conserved cysteine through the conserved F or W. The D gene is left open where the match is weak. Rows may omit the clone size; those that give it use once, few, many or a size class.

TRBV9	TRBJ2-3	TRBD2	-	CASSGGTSGILSDTQYF	TGTGCCAGCAGCGGGGGGACTAGCGGGATCCTCTCAGATACGCAGTATTTT
TRBV30	TRBJ1-6	-	few	CAASRGLGSPLHF	TGTGCCGCGTCCAGGGGCCTGGGATCACCCCTCCACTTT
TRBV6-6	TRBJ2-3	-	-	CASSSPGPYTQYF	TGTGCCAGCAGCAGCCCCGGTCCCTATACGCAGTATTTT
TRBV5-4	TRBJ1-2	TRBD1	-	CASRTTGASVYGYTF	TGTGCCAGCAGAACTACAGGGGCGTCGGTCTATGGCTACACCTTC
TRBV19	TRBJ2-3	TRBD1	-	CASSTRDRGSSDTQYF	TGTGCCAGTAGTACCCGGGACAGGGGGTCTTCAGATACGCAGTATTTT
TRBV18	TRBJ2-7	TRBD1	-	CASSPLDTFGTGGYEQYF	TGTGCCAGCTCACCACTCGATACTTTCGGGACAGGGGGTTACGAGCAGTACTTC
TRBV27	TRBJ2-5	TRBD1	-	CASSQTTGGGQETQYF	TGTGCCAGCAGTCAAACGACAGGGGGAGGGCAAGAGACCCAGTACTTC
TRBV4-1	TRBJ1-2	-	few	CASSQDPGIYGYTF	TGCGCCAGCAGCCAAGATCCAGGGATCTATGGCTACACCTTC
TRBV27	TRBJ2-1	TRBD2	-	CASSSQLAGGHNEQFF	TGTGCCAGCAGTTCTCAACTAGCGGGGGGCCACAATGAGCAGTTCTTC
TRBV5-8	TRBJ2-6	-	-	CASSSTGTANVLTF	TGTGCCAGCAGCTCCACCGGGACGGCGAACGTCCTGACTTTC
TRBV10-1	TRBJ1-1	-	-	CASSDSGEAFF	TGCGCCAGCAGTGATTCAGGCGAAGCTTTCTTT
TRBV5-1	TRBJ2-7	TRBD2	-	CASSSTGLPSYEQYF	TGCGCCAGCAGCTCAACGGGACTACCTTCCTACGAGCAGTACTTC
TRBV2	TRBJ1-2	-	-	CASSGWVSLEDGYTF	TGTGCCAGCAGTGGATGGGTTTCCCTTGAAGATGGCTACACCTTC
TRBV5-1	TRBJ2-2	-	-	CASSLGGIANTGELFF	TGCGCCAGCAGCTTGGGGGGCATAGCGAACACCGGGGAGCTGTTTTTT
TRBV2	TRBJ2-2	-	once	CASSEGLGGTGELFF	TGTGCCAGCAGTGAAGGCTTAGGGGGCACCGGGGAGCTGTTTTTT
TRBV4-1	TRBJ2-3	-	once	CASSRIVGVSTDTQYF	TGCGCCAGCAGCCGAATTGTTGGCGTTAGCACAGATACGCAGTATTTT